This T cell receptor (beta chain) stems from a study of blood T cell repertoires in COVID-19. Turning to the study itself: From T cells, B-cell-depleted T cells, or PBMCs came the material, which was cDNA or gDNA.

This clone was detected a few times. V shed 3 bases and J shed 9 bases, with 16 bases lying between them. Germline V gene sequence: CDR1 SGHDT, CDR2 YYEEEE. The CDR3 runs to 15 residues. In the original analysis: By means of reference gene primer amplification, nucleated cell counts were estimated. This table comes from immunoSEQ multiplex PCR, and its TCRdb copy is limited to in-frame clones, with some not included. The V and J calls and clone size come from that table; D and trimming were worked out from the DNA. The sample carries approximately 240,000 clones, 79% recorded once. The rearrangement joins TRBV5-6 to TRBJ1-6; tentative D call: TRBD1 (6 bases). The receptor's source is a woman in her thirties or forties with active or convalescent COVID-19. Sequencing used peripheral blood. CDR3 in DNA: TGTGCCAGCAGCTGGGTGGGCCAGGGGACTTCACCCCTCCACTTT. This codes for CASSWVGQGTSPLHF. Combining the CDR3 with reference TRBV5-6 and TRBJ1-6 gives the whole variable domain DAGVTQSPTHLIKTRGQQVTLRCSPKSGHDTVSWYQQALGQGPQFIFQYYEEEERQRGNFPDRFSGHQFPNYSSELNVNALLLGDSALYLCASSWVGQGTSPLHFGNGTRLTVT.